The 16 T cell receptor beta chains below come from one sample, sequenced in a study of blood T cell repertoires in COVID-19. This table comes from immunoSEQ multiplex PCR, and its TCRdb copy is limited to in-frame clones, with some not included. The sample contains approximately 400,000 clones, roughly four fifths of which appear only once. The sample consisted of PBMCs or T cells enriched from blood (not recorded which). The receptor set was obtained from a woman aged 45-59 years who had recovered from COVID-19.

The chain joins TRBV7-2 to TRBJ2-4, with D perhaps TRBD2 (5 bases). Germline values: CDR1 SGHTA, CDR2 FQGNSA. The V gene lost 5 bases and the J gene lost 2 bases, with 13 bases spanning the gap. The CDR3 runs 15 residues. The CDR3 reads CASSPIQRPKNIQYF. The CDR3 region has the DNA TGTGCCAGCAGCCCGATACAGCGGCCCAAAAACATTCAGTACTTC.

In its sample, this clone was seen a few times. The chain recombines TRBV30 with TRBJ1-2; the match to TRBD1 covers 10 bases. V was clipped by 7 bases and J by 4 bases; unmatched bases: 6. This CDR3 spans 13 amino acids. CDR1 is GTSNPN and CDR2 is SVGIG in the germline V gene (reference sequence). CDR3 DNA: TGTGCCTCTCGGACAGGGGGAGGCTATGGCTACACCTTC. Translating it yields CASRTGGGYGYTF.

This chain uses TRBV6-2 or TRBV6-3 with TRBJ2-1, with 7 positions matching TRBD2. With 0 bases clipped from V and 0 bases from J, the junction kept 2 bases outside the gene matches. This CDR3 has 16 amino acids. Germline V gives CDR1 MNHEY, CDR2 SVGEGT. The CDR3 DNA is TGTGCCAGCAGTTACTCGGGGGGGGGCTCCTACAATGAGCAGTTCTTC. This codes for CASSYSGGGSYNEQFF.

The gene calls are TRBV27 and TRBJ1-5; D gene uncertain. V lost 6 bases, J lost 6 bases, and 12 bases lay in between. Germline V gives CDR1 MNHEY, CDR2 SMNVEV (reference sequence). The CDR3 runs 13 residues. DNA of the CDR3: TGTGCCAGCAGCTTCTCGGGGTTTCAGCCCCAGCATTTT. Its translation is CASSFSGFQPQHF.

This CDR3 reads CASRASYGYTF. For the CDR3, the DNA is TGTGCCAGCAGGGCCTCCTATGGCTACACCTTC. The V call is TRBV25-1, the J call TRBJ1-2; no clear D. The germline CDR1 and CDR2 sequences are MGHDK and SYGVNS. V was shortened by 6 bases and J by 4 bases, with 6 bases between the two germline ends. The CDR3 spans 11 residues.

The chain is built from TRBV5-6 and TRBJ1-6, with a tentative D call TRBD1 (5 bases). CDR1 is SGHDT and CDR2 is YYEEEE in the germline V gene. Trimming took off 1 base at V and 8 bases at J, with 10 bases between the two ends. The CDR3 is 14 residues long. CDR3 loop: CASSLQGFDSPLHF. As DNA, the CDR3 is TGTGCCAGCAGCTTGCAGGGTTTTGATTCACCCCTCCACTTT.

The chain couples TRBV29-1 to TRBJ2-7, with a possible D match to TRBD1 (6 bases). Germline lookup yields CDR1 SQVTM and CDR2 ANQGSEA. Deletions cut 6 bases from V and 6 bases from J, with 21 bases between. The CDR3 totals 14 residues. The CDR3, as DNA: TGCAGCGTCGGGGACAATCCGTTGTCTGGCGAGCAGTACTTC. Protein: CSVGDNPLSGEQYF.

The chain recombines TRBV15 with TRBJ1-3, with a possible D match to TRBD1 (6 bases). This CDR3 has 15 amino acids. Trimming took 1 base from V and 3 from J, leaving 10 bases between them. The germline V gene has CDR1 LNHNV and CDR2 YYDKDF (reference sequence). CDR3 protein: CATSRGLDSGNTIYF. CDR3 DNA sequence: TGTGCCACCAGCAGAGGATTGGACAGTGGAAACACCATATATTTT.

The CDR3 is CASSRPNTEAFF. The CDR3 DNA sequence: TGTGCCAGCTCTCGTCCGAACACTGAAGCTTTCTTT. The chain links TRBV6-5 to TRBJ1-1; no firm D call. Germline lookup yields CDR1 MNHEY and CDR2 SVGAGI. The CDR3 spans 12 residues. V was shortened by 8 bases and J by 1 base, with 8 bases between the two germline ends.

V usage is TRBV7-9 and J usage is TRBJ1-2, with 10 positions matching TRBD1. CDR3 length: 14 amino acids. CDR1 and CDR2 from the germline V gene are SEHNR and FQNEAQ (reference sequence). The V gene end was trimmed by 1 base and the J gene end by 5 bases; junction bases not matched to a gene: 1. CDR3 sequence (DNA): TGTGCCAGCAGCTTAGAGGACAGGGGGTATGGCTACACCTTC. Translated: CASSLEDRGYGYTF.

This clone was seen a handful of times. The rearrangement links TRBV29-1 to TRBJ2-6, with D maybe TRBD2 (5 bases). V lost 3 bases, J lost 0 bases, and 12 bases lay in between. This CDR3 is 16 amino acids long. Germline CDR1 is SQVTM and CDR2 is ANQGSEA. The CDR3 DNA reads TGCAGCGTTGAGTCGCGGGCCCGCTCTGGGGCCAACGTCCTGACTTTC. It is translated as CSVESRARSGANVLTF.

The chain employs TRBV2 and TRBJ1-2; 7 nucleotides line up with TRBD1. Germline lookup yields CDR1 SNHLY and CDR2 FYNNEI. CDR3 length: 13 amino acids. The V gene end was trimmed by 5 bases and the J gene end by 8 bases; junction bases not matched to a gene: 8. The CDR3 coding sequence is TGTGCCAGCAGTCGAGACAGGGAAAGCGGCTACACCTTC. Translation gives CASSRDRESGYTF.

V is TRBV5-6 and J is TRBJ1-2; D is perhaps TRBD1 (6 bases). CDR3 length: 14 amino acids. The germline V gene encodes CDR1 SGHDT and CDR2 YYEEEE. Trimming cost V 3 bases and J 6 bases, with 15 bases left between them. The CDR3 nucleotides read TGTGCCAGCAGCTGGCAACAGGGAAGGGATGGCTACACCTTC. Its protein product is CASSWQQGRDGYTF.

The chain carries TRBV3-1 (or the pseudogene TRBV3-2) and TRBJ1-4; TRBD1 might be the D (5 bases). The V and J ends lost 1 base and 7 bases respectively, with 25 bases between them. CDR1 is LGHDT and CDR2 is YNNKEL in the germline V gene (reference sequence). The length of the CDR3 is 19 residues. CDR3 in amino acids: CASSQGAARQGGRFEKLFF. In DNA form, the CDR3 reads TGTGCCAGCAGCCAAGGGGCAGCAAGGCAGGGAGGTCGGTTTGAAAAACTGTTTTTT.

This clone was recorded once. The V call is TRBV7-9, the J call TRBJ1-2; 11 nucleotides agree with TRBD1. V lost 5 bases to trimming and J lost 7 bases; unmatched junction nucleotides: 9. In germline, CDR1 is SEHNR, CDR2 FQNEAQ (reference sequence). The CDR3 consists of 15 residues. CDR3 sequence: CASSAPDRGLGGYTF. In DNA, the CDR3 is TGTGCCAGCAGCGCCCCGGACAGGGGGCTAGGTGGCTACACCTTC.

The V gene is TRBV29-1, the J gene TRBJ1-2; no definite D call. Germline assignment: CDR1 SQVTM and CDR2 ANQGSEA. This CDR3 spans 12 amino acids. V dropped 7 bases and J dropped 1 base, with 10 bases sitting between them. The CDR3 loop is CSAHWSNYGYTF. The CDR3, as DNA: TGCAGCGCCCACTGGAGTAACTATGGCTACACCTTC.